These 15 T cell receptor beta chains came from one sample sequenced in a study of post-analysis software for immune sequencing data. Whole-study results and caveats: Five TRBV segments, TRBV5-6, TRBV5-1 and TRBV20-1 among them, were found more frequent in patients than controls.

Antigens for these TCRs are unknown. Every TCR beta cDNA library bore unique molecular identifiers. TCRdb re-called the PCR reads with MiXCR, one entry per CDR3 protein. The data show 450,000 to 650,000 distinct CDR3 sequences, roughly 46% seen once. Sequences were obtained from blood. These receptors all come from a girl aged 5 to 17 with multiple sclerosis.

CDR3 loop: CSGRQEGTDTQYF. For the CDR3, the DNA is TGCAGTGGACGACAGGAGGGCACAGATACGCAGTATTTT. The V call is TRBV20-1, the J call TRBJ2-3, with D possibly matching TRBD1 (6 bases). V gave up 7 bases and J gave up 1 base, with 12 bases separating them. The CDR3 has 13 residues. CDR1 and CDR2 from the germline V gene are DFQATT and SNEGSKA (reference sequence).

A note on this clonotype: Compared with germline, one end of the junction differs, possibly owing to a read error. This rearrangement joins TRBV13 to TRBJ2-2, with TRBD2 matching 9 bases. The germline V gene has CDR1 PRHDT and CDR2 FYEKMQ (reference sequence). CDR3 length: 15 residues. DNA for the CDR3: TGTGCCAGCAGCTTACTAGCGGGAACCTCCGGGGGGCTGTTTTTT. It specifies CASSLLAGTSGGLFF.

This chain connects TRBV5-1 to TRBJ1-6, with 10 bases identical to TRBD1. Germline CDR1 and CDR2: SGHRS and YFSETQ. V lost 3 bases to trimming and J lost 10 bases; unmatched junction nucleotides: 4. The CDR3 sequence is 14 residues long. CDR3 nucleotides: TGCGCCAGCAGCTGGGACAGGGGAAGGTCACCCCTCCACTTT. Protein sequence: CASSWDRGRSPLHF.

This chain uses TRBV7-6 with TRBJ1-5; D is unresolved. This CDR3 has 16 residues. Germline V gene sequence: CDR1 SGHVS, CDR2 FNYEAQ. Trimming removed 5 bases from V and 3 bases from J, with 17 bases in between. The CDR3 DNA reads TGTGCCAGCAGCCTATACTGGGCGGTAACCAATCAGCCCCAGCATTTT. As protein: CASSLYWAVTNQPQHF. Full variable domain (remainder filled in from reference TRBV7-6 and TRBJ1-5): GAGVSQSPRYKVTKRGQDVALRCDPISGHVSLYWYRQALGQGPEFLTYFNYEAQQDKSGLPNDRFSAERPEGSISTLTIQRTEQRDSAMYRCASSLYWAVTNQPQHFGDGTRLSIL.

This clonotype was seen a handful of times. The chain links TRBV5-1 to TRBJ2-1, with TRBD1 matching 9 bases. The CDR3 is 15 amino acids. Germline lookup yields CDR1 SGHRS and CDR2 YFSETQ. V gave up 4 bases and J gave up 12 bases; unmatched junction bases: 14. CDR3 DNA: TGCGCCAGCAGCCATCGGGACAGGGAGGGTGGTGGGCAGTTCTTC. Translating it yields CASSHRDREGGGQFF.

V and J are TRBV29-1 and TRBJ1-2, with D unclear. The V end was cut by 3 bases, the J end by 7 bases, with 9 bases between. CDR1 and CDR2 (germline): SQVTM, ANQGSEA. CDR3 length: 11 amino acids. The CDR3 nucleotides are TGCAGCGTTGACGCCGGGCCTGGCTACACCTTC. Its translation is CSVDAGPGYTF.

V is TRBV5-1 and J is TRBJ2-7; D may correspond to TRBD1 or TRBD2 (5 bases each). The J call may be incorrect, as the DNA end agrees better with TRBJ2-5. The CDR3 length is 14 residues. The V gene's germline CDR1 is SGHRS and CDR2 YFSETQ. DNA of the CDR3: TGCGCCAGCAGATGGACCGGGACGGAGGAGACCCAGTACTTC. It yields the protein CASRWTGTEETQYF.

The chain has TRBV7-3 and TRBJ2-1; 8 positions agree with TRBD2. The junction had 19 bases not matched to a gene; V was cut back by 5 bases and J by 7 bases. This CDR3 region has 18 residues. CDR1 is SGHTA and CDR2 is FQGTGA in the germline V gene. The CDR3 is CASSPSEGAGAYGNEQFF. As DNA, the CDR3 is TGTGCCAGCAGCCCCTCGGAGGGAGCGGGGGCCTACGGGAATGAGCAGTTCTTC.

The rearrangement uses TRBV7-9 and TRBJ2-1; 8 bases map to TRBD2. With V trimmed by 1 base and J by 5 bases, 4 bases remained unmatched. Germline values: CDR1 SEHNR, CDR2 FQNEAQ (reference sequence). The CDR3 contains 15 residues. The CDR3 spells CASSLDGGANNEQFF. The CDR3 DNA follows: TGTGCCAGCAGCTTAGACGGGGGGGCCAACAATGAGCAGTTCTTC.

The genes are TRBV7-8 and TRBJ1-5, with D tentatively TRBD1 (5 bases). The V and J ends lost 5 bases and 4 bases respectively, with 15 bases between them. The CDR3 is made up of 15 amino acids. From germline, CDR1 is SGHVS and CDR2 FQNEAQ. The CDR3 nucleotides read TGTGCCAGCAGCCACCGGGACGCAGGGAATCAGCCCCAGCATTTT. Translation gives CASSHRDAGNQPQHF.

DNA of the CDR3: TGTGCCAGCAGTTTATTTACAGGTACCGCCAGTCTCGCAAGACAGCCCCAGCATTTT. This gives the protein CASSLFTGTASLARQPQHF. The chain carries TRBV28 and TRBJ1-5, with D possibly matching TRBD1 (5 bases). The V end lost 1 base, the J end lost 7 bases, and 26 bases lay between the germline ends. The CDR3 spans 19 residues. Germline CDR1 MDHEN, CDR2 SYDVKM. Drawing the rest from reference TRBV28 and TRBJ1-5, the complete variable domain is DVKVTQSSRYLVKRTGEKVFLECVQDMDHENMFWYRQDPGLGLRLIYFSYDVKMKEKGDIPEGYSVSREKKERFSLILESASTNQTSMYLCASSLFTGTASLARQPQHFGDGTRLSIL.

V is TRBV20-1 and J is TRBJ2-1; TRBD2 matches at 16 bases. This CDR3 is built from 22 residues. Germline V lookup: CDR1 DFQATT, CDR2 SNEGSKA (reference sequence). V lost 3 bases to trimming and J lost 0 bases; unmatched junction nucleotides: 17. CDR3 coding DNA: TGCAGTGCTAGTGCCAGCTTACCGGGACTAGCGGGGGGGAGGAGCTCCTACAATGAGCAGTTCTTC. It codes for CSASASLPGLAGGRSSYNEQFF.

This clonotype was observed a handful of times. The chain employs TRBV11-2 and TRBJ2-5; 7 nucleotides line up with TRBD1. The junction had 10 bases not matched to a gene; V was cut back by 3 bases and J by 3 bases. The CDR3 is 16 amino acids. Germline lookup yields CDR1 SGHAT and CDR2 FQNNGV. CDR3 nucleotide sequence: TGTGCCAGCAGCTTCCAAGGGCTCCAGGGGGAAGAGACCCAGTACTTC. Translating it yields CASSFQGLQGEETQYF.

This clonotype was detected only once. The chain recombines TRBV12-3 or TRBV12-4 with TRBJ2-3; maybe TRBD2 (6 bases). V was trimmed by 2 bases and J by 14 bases, leaving 14 bases between them. This CDR3 contains 12 residues. CDR3 nucleotide sequence: TGTGCCAGCAGTTTATTGAAGACTAGAGCGTATTTT. Its protein is CASSLLKTRAYF.

This clonotype was recorded a few times. J is TRBJ1-2 and V is TRBV5-1, with 8 bases matching TRBD1. CDR1 SGHRS and CDR2 YFSETQ come from the germline V gene. The CDR3 has 14 residues. The trim removed 0 bases at V and 4 bases at J, leaving 2 bases unmatched. The CDR3 reads CASSLVDRAYGYTF. CDR3 nucleotide sequence: TGCGCCAGCAGCTTGGTGGACAGGGCCTATGGCTACACCTTC.